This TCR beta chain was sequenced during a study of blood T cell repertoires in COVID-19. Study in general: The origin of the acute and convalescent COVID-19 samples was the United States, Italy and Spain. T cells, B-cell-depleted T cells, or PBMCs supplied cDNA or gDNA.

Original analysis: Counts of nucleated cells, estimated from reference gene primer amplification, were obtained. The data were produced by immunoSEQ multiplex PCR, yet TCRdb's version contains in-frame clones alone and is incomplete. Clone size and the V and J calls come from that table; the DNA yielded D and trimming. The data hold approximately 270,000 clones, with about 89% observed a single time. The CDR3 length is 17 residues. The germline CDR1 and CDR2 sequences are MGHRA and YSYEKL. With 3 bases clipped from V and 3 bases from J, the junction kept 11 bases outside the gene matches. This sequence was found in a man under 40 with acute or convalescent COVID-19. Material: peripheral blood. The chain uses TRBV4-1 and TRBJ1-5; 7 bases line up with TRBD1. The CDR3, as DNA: TGCGCCAGCAGCCAGTTGATAGGGGGACAGAACAATCAGCCCCAGCATTTT. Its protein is CASSQLIGGQNNQPQHF.